This T cell receptor beta chain was sequenced in a study of blood T cell repertoires in COVID-19. Across the study: From T cells, B-cell-depleted T cells, or PBMCs came the material, which was cDNA or gDNA.

Looked up from germline, CDR1 is MDHEN and CDR2 is SYDVKM. This CDR3 is 15 amino acids long. V dropped 10 bases and J dropped 4 bases, with 20 bases sitting between them. Per the authors' pipeline: How many nucleated cells were present was estimated from reference gene primer amplification. Assay used: immunoSEQ multiplex PCR; TCRdb lists only in-frame clones, some missing. That table gives V, J and clone size, and the DNA gave D and trimming. The sample carries hundreds of thousands of clones, 70% to 90% recorded once. The source of this sequence is an older woman with acute or convalescent COVID-19. The specimen sequenced was peripheral blood. The chain carries TRBV28 and TRBJ2-1; a possible D gene is TRBD2 (6 bases). DNA for the CDR3: TGTGCCATTTGCGGAGGGCCTGAGGGTTACAATGAGCAGTTCTTC. This encodes CAICGGPEGYNEQFF.